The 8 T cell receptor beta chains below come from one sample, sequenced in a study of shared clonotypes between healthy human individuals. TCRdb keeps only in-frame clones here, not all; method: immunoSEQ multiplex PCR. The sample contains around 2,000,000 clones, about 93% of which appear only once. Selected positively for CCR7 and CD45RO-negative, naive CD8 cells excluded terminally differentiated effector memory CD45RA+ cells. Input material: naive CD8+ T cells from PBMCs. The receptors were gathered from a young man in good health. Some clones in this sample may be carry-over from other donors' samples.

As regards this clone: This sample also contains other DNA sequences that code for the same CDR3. As DNA, the CDR3 is TGTGCCAGCAGTCGTGGACAGGGCTACGAGCAGTACTTC. Its protein is CASSRGQGYEQYF. This rearrangement joins TRBV28 to TRBJ2-7; TRBD1 matches at 8 bases. The J segment lost 3 bases and the V segment lost 5 bases, leaving 3 bases of the junction unmatched. The CDR3 contains 13 residues. Germline CDR1 is MDHEN and CDR2 is SYDVKM.

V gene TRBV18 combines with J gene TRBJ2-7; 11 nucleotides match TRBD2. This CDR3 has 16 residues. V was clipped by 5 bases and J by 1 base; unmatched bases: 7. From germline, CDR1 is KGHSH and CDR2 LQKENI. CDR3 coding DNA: TGTGCCAGCTCAGATACTAGCGGGAGTCCTTCCTACGAGCAGTACTTC. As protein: CASSDTSGSPSYEQYF.

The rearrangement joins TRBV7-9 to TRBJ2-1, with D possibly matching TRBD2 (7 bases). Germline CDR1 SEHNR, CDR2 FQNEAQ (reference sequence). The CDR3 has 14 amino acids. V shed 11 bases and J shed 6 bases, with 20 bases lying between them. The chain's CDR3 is CASGDYLHLNEQFF. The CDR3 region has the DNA TGTGCCTCAGGGGACTACCTTCACCTCAATGAGCAGTTCTTC.

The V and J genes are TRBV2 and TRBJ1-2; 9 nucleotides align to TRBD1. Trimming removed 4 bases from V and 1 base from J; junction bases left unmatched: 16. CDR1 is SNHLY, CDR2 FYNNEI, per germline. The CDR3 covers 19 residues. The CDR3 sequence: CASSVVGTGFRRLNYGYTF. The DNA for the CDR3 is TGTGCCAGCAGTGTTGTCGGGACAGGGTTTAGACGACTTAACTATGGCTACACCTTC.

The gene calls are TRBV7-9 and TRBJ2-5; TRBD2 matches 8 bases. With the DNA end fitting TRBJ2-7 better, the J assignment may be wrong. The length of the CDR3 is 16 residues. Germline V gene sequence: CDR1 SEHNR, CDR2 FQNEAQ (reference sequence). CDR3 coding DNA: TGTGCCAGCAGCTTGAGTCGGGCGGGAGGATCCTACGAGCAGTACTTC. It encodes CASSLSRAGGSYEQYF.

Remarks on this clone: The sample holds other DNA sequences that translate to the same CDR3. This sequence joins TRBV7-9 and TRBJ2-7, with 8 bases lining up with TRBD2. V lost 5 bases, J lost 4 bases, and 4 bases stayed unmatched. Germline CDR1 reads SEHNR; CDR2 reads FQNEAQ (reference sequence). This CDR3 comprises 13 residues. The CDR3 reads CASSTGGGYEQYF. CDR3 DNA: TGTGCCAGCAGCACCGGGGGGGGTTACGAGCAGTACTTC.

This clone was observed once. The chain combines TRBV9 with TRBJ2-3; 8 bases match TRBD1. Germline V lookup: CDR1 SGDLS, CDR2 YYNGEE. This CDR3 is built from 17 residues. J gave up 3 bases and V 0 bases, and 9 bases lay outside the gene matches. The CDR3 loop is CASSVAGRGPITDTQYF. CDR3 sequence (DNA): TGTGCCAGCAGCGTAGCCGGCAGGGGGCCTATTACAGATACGCAGTATTTT.

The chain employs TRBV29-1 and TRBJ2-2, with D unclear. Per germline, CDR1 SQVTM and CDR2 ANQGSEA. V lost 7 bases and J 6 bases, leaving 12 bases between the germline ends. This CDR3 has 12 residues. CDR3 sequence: CSALDVSGELFF. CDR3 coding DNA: TGCAGCGCCCTAGACGTTTCCGGGGAGCTGTTTTTT.